The rows below give T cell receptor beta chains drawn from one sample of a study of high-grade serous ovarian cancer treatment subgroups. Sequencing used immunoSEQ multiplex PCR; TCRdb keeps in-frame clones, though not all of them. The sample yields about 28,000 clones, around four fifths seen once. The sequenced sample consisted of tumor tissue. Every receptor here comes from a human donor with high-grade serous ovarian cancer. Both conserved end residues are part of each CDR3. The order of the fields is J gene, clone size, D gene, V gene, CDR3 protein, CDR3 DNA. The D gene is left open where the match is weak. Expanded clones are given a class, and other clones once, few, many or no size at all.

j_call: TRBJ2-1
clone_size: .
d_call: .
v_call: TRBV5-1
cdr3_aa: CASSLNLDEQFF
cdr3_nt: TGCGCCAGCAGCTTGAACCTTGATGAGCAGTTCTTC

j_call: TRBJ2-3
clone_size: .
d_call: TRBD2
v_call: TRBV2
cdr3_aa: CAGTSWDTQYF
cdr3_nt: TGTGCCGGGACTAGCTGGGATACGCAGTATTTT

j_call: TRBJ1-5
clone_size: few
d_call: .
v_call: TRBV18
cdr3_aa: CASSPRGDWEPQHF
cdr3_nt: TGTGCCAGCTCACCACGTGGGGATTGGGAGCCCCAGCATTTT

j_call: TRBJ1-1
clone_size: .
d_call: .
v_call: TRBV6-5
cdr3_aa: CASSYSRGNTEAFF
cdr3_nt: TGTGCCAGCAGTTACTCAAGGGGAAACACTGAAGCTTTCTTT

j_call: TRBJ1-2
clone_size: .
d_call: TRBD1
v_call: TRBV2
cdr3_aa: CASSVGQGAGYTF
cdr3_nt: TGTGCCAGCAGTGTAGGGCAGGGGGCTGGCTACACCTTC

j_call: TRBJ2-7
clone_size: once
d_call: TRBD1
v_call: TRBV9
cdr3_aa: CASSPRTGGYEQYF
cdr3_nt: TGTGCCAGCAGCCCACGGACAGGGGGTTACGAGCAGTACTTC

j_call: TRBJ2-7
clone_size: .
d_call: .
v_call: TRBV28
cdr3_aa: CASFNAPGSYEQYF
cdr3_nt: TGTGCCAGTTTTAATGCGCCGGGGTCCTACGAGCAGTACTTC

j_call: TRBJ1-5
clone_size: .
d_call: .
v_call: TRBV19
cdr3_aa: CASSIRGTDSNQPQHF
cdr3_nt: TGTGCCAGTAGTATAAGGGGGACTGATAGCAATCAGCCCCAGCATTTT

j_call: TRBJ2-7
clone_size: .
d_call: .
v_call: TRBV2
cdr3_aa: CASRAQIYEQYF
cdr3_nt: TGTGCCAGCAGGGCTCAAATCTACGAGCAGTACTTC

j_call: TRBJ2-7
clone_size: .
d_call: .
v_call: TRBV12-5
cdr3_aa: CASGLGLSGRGAYEQYF
cdr3_nt: TGTGCTAGTGGTCTAGGACTTTCGGGACGGGGAGCCTACGAGCAGTACTTC

j_call: TRBJ1-1
clone_size: .
d_call: .
v_call: TRBV28
cdr3_aa: CASSWANGAFF
cdr3_nt: TGTGCCAGCAGTTGGGCGAATGGAGCTTTCTTT

j_call: TRBJ2-4
clone_size: .
d_call: .
v_call: TRBV11-2
cdr3_aa: CASSPRRGEGRAKNIQYF
cdr3_nt: TGTGCCAGCAGCCCTAGACGCGGGGAAGGTCGAGCCAAAAACATTCAGTACTTC

j_call: TRBJ2-3
clone_size: .
d_call: TRBD2
v_call: TRBV5-1
cdr3_aa: CASSLGDYPSTDTQYF
cdr3_nt: TGCGCCAGCAGCCTCGGGGACTATCCTAGCACAGATACGCAGTATTTT

j_call: TRBJ2-7
clone_size: .
d_call: TRBD1
v_call: TRBV16
cdr3_aa: CASSEDRGNYEQYF
cdr3_nt: TGTGCCAGCAGCGAGGACAGGGGGAACTACGAGCAGTACTTC

j_call: TRBJ2-6
clone_size: .
d_call: .
v_call: TRBV30
cdr3_aa: CAWTSGANVLTF
cdr3_nt: TGTGCCTGGACTTCTGGGGCCAACGTCCTGACTTTC

j_call: TRBJ2-3
clone_size: .
d_call: .
v_call: TRBV2
cdr3_aa: CASSADGTSTDTQYF
cdr3_nt: TGTGCCAGCAGTGCGGACGGTACTAGCACAGATACGCAGTATTTT

j_call: TRBJ2-5
clone_size: .
d_call: TRBD2
v_call: TRBV6-1
cdr3_aa: CASSPAGGMEETQYF
cdr3_nt: TGTGCCAGCAGTCCAGCGGGAGGGATGGAAGAGACCCAGTACTTC

j_call: TRBJ1-5
clone_size: .
d_call: .
v_call: TRBV6-1
cdr3_aa: CASSVGVSLTSNQPQHF
cdr3_nt: TGTGCCAGCAGTGTCGGAGTGTCTTTGACTAGCAATCAGCCCCAGCATTTT

j_call: TRBJ1-1
clone_size: .
d_call: .
v_call: TRBV10-3
cdr3_aa: CAISESSPGEDTEAFF
cdr3_nt: TGTGCCATCAGTGAGTCGTCCCCAGGGGAAGACACTGAAGCTTTCTTT

j_call: TRBJ2-3
clone_size: .
d_call: TRBD1
v_call: TRBV6-5
cdr3_aa: CASGPRDRLEYF
cdr3_nt: TGTGCCAGCGGCCCCCGGGACAGATTGGAGTATTTT

j_call: TRBJ1-3
clone_size: .
d_call: .
v_call: TRBV5-1
cdr3_aa: CASSFADSGNTIYF
cdr3_nt: TGCGCCAGCAGCTTCGCGGACAGTGGAAACACCATATATTTT

j_call: TRBJ2-7
clone_size: .
d_call: TRBD2
v_call: TRBV29-1
cdr3_aa: CSVEASGSPLEQYF
cdr3_nt: TGCAGCGTTGAAGCTAGCGGGAGCCCTCTCGAGCAGTACTTC

j_call: TRBJ1-2
clone_size: .
d_call: TRBD1
v_call: TRBV5-1
cdr3_aa: CASSLDRGMNYGYTF
cdr3_nt: TGCGCCAGCAGCTTGGACAGGGGGATGAACTATGGCTACACCTTC

j_call: TRBJ1-3
clone_size: few
d_call: .
v_call: TRBV4-2
cdr3_aa: CASSHGGSGNTIYF
cdr3_nt: TGTGCCAGCAGCCATGGGGGCTCTGGAAACACCATATATTTT

j_call: TRBJ2-3
clone_size: .
d_call: TRBD2
v_call: TRBV7-2
cdr3_aa: CASSSGRARDTQYF
cdr3_nt: TGTGCCAGCAGTAGCGGGAGGGCCCGGGATACGCAGTATTTT

j_call: TRBJ2-5
clone_size: .
d_call: TRBD2
v_call: TRBV6-6
cdr3_aa: CASSYSVGGWQETQYF
cdr3_nt: TGTGCCAGCAGTTACTCAGTGGGAGGGTGGCAAGAGACCCAGTACTTC

j_call: TRBJ2-7
clone_size: .
d_call: .
v_call: TRBV28
cdr3_aa: CASSLSQRLMF
cdr3_nt: TGTGCCAGCAGTTTATCCCAGCGGCTGATGTTC

j_call: TRBJ2-1
clone_size: .
d_call: .
v_call: TRBV30
cdr3_aa: CAWSPGYNEQFF
cdr3_nt: TGTGCCTGGAGCCCAGGGTACAATGAGCAGTTCTTC

j_call: TRBJ2-2
clone_size: .
d_call: TRBD1
v_call: TRBV2
cdr3_aa: CASSPRGTGELFF
cdr3_nt: TGTGCCAGCAGCCCCAGGGGGACCGGGGAGCTGTTTTTT

j_call: TRBJ2-7
clone_size: once
d_call: TRBD1
v_call: TRBV28
cdr3_aa: CASSARDRGYEQYF
cdr3_nt: TGTGCCAGCAGTGCCCGGGACAGGGGCTACGAGCAGTACTTC

j_call: TRBJ1-5
clone_size: .
d_call: TRBD1
v_call: TRBV14
cdr3_aa: CASSQGTGRNQPQHF
cdr3_nt: TGTGCCAGCAGCCAGGGGACAGGGCGGAATCAGCCCCAGCATTTT

j_call: TRBJ1-5
clone_size: .
d_call: .
v_call: TRBV6-6
cdr3_aa: CASSYGVLGGQPQHF
cdr3_nt: TGTGCCAGCAGTTACGGGGTCTTGGGTGGGCAGCCCCAGCATTTT

j_call: TRBJ2-5
clone_size: .
d_call: TRBD2
v_call: TRBV30
cdr3_aa: CATASGRAWETQYF
cdr3_nt: TGTGCCACCGCTAGCGGGAGGGCCTGGGAGACCCAGTACTTC

j_call: TRBJ2-7
clone_size: .
d_call: .
v_call: TRBV10-3
cdr3_aa: CAISRSASYEQYF
cdr3_nt: TGTGCCATCAGTAGATCGGCCTCCTACGAGCAGTACTTC

j_call: TRBJ1-1
clone_size: .
d_call: .
v_call: TRBV27
cdr3_aa: CASSFLGEANTEAFF
cdr3_nt: TGTGCCAGCAGTTTCCTGGGTGAAGCGAACACTGAAGCTTTCTTT

j_call: TRBJ1-1
clone_size: .
d_call: .
v_call: TRBV19
cdr3_aa: CASSIEGGGEAFF
cdr3_nt: TGTGCCAGTAGTATAGAGGGGGGTGGTGAAGCTTTCTTT